The entry below gives a single TCR beta chain sequence along with its context. Its antigen is not identified. It is likely a read error, because the conserved phenylalanine at the end of the CDR3 is missing. The DNA is omitted, as the CDR3 cannot be located on it reliably, and the CDR3 follows TCRdb's listing. The sample originates from a study of response to subunit inactivated influenza vaccine. Study-wide findings and caveats: With each seasonal influenza vaccination, the authors suggested, few new T cells are recruited.

TCRdb re-called the RT-PCR reads with MiXCR, one entry per CDR3 protein. The sample has under 800,000 distinct CDR3 sequences; more than 11% are singletons. Ends included, the CDR3 has 12 residues. Germline values: CDR1 LNHNV, CDR2 YYDKDF (reference sequence). The clonotype comes from a man in his fifties who received an inactivated influenza vaccine. Material: PBMCs from blood, obtained 14 days before vaccination. The V and J genes are TRBV15 and TRBJ1-2. CDR3 protein: CATSRDGLNGQL.